The 7 T cell receptor beta chains below all came from one sample that was sequenced in a study of blood T cell repertoires in COVID-19. Clones were sequenced by immunoSEQ multiplex PCR, and TCRdb holds only the in-frame ones, with some missing. Seen here are 40,000 to 55,000 clones, 75% to 95% observed once, and the top ten hold approximately 5.9%. Material for sequencing was peripheral blood. The receptor set was obtained from an older man with active COVID-19.

V is TRBV7-2 and J is TRBJ1-2, with a possible D match to TRBD1 (6 bases). Trimming left V 1 base short and J 4 bases short, with 10 bases between. The CDR3 contains 14 residues. The V gene's germline CDR1 is SGHTA and CDR2 FQGNSA. CDR3 region: CASSLDARGYGYTF. In nucleotides, the CDR3 is TGTGCCAGCAGCTTAGACGCCAGGGGCTATGGCTACACCTTC.

The gene calls are TRBV30 and TRBJ1-1, with D possibly TRBD1 on 6 matching bases. CDR1 is GTSNPN, CDR2 SVGIG, per germline (reference sequence). The CDR3 contains 13 residues. Trimming pared 5 bases from V and 8 bases from J, leaving 18 bases between. DNA of the CDR3: TGTGCCTGGGGACGACAGGTAGCTCTAGAAGCTTTCTTT. It is translated as CAWGRQVALEAFF.

This clone was observed a single time. This sequence joins TRBV4-3 and TRBJ1-6, with 7 bases lining up with TRBD1. The trim removed 2 bases at V and 7 bases at J, leaving 5 bases unmatched. The CDR3 loop spans 15 amino acids. The germline gives CDR1 LGHNA, CDR2 YSLEER. The CDR3 region has the DNA TGCGCCAGCAGCCAATCCGGGACAGCGAATTCACCCCTCCACTTT. The encoded protein is CASSQSGTANSPLHF.

This clone was detected once. This rearrangement joins TRBV6-5 to TRBJ2-5, with TRBD1 identical over 10 bases. This CDR3 is built from 15 residues. Germline CDR1 MNHEY, CDR2 SVGAGI. J was trimmed by 5 bases and V by 5 bases; bases with no gene match: 8. CDR3 in DNA: TGTGCCAGCAGTCCTGACAGGGGGCGCGGGGAGACCCAGTACTTC. This translates into CASSPDRGRGETQYF.

The V gene is TRBV19, the J gene TRBJ2-1; D gene ambiguous. CDR1 and CDR2 (germline): LNHDA, SQIVND (reference sequence). The germline V and J ends were trimmed by 5 bases and 10 bases, with 9 bases remaining between them. This CDR3 region has 11 residues. CDR3 protein: CASSSRQEQFF. As DNA, the CDR3 is TGTGCCAGTAGTTCCAGACAAGAGCAGTTCTTC.

The chain recombines TRBV29-1 with TRBJ1-1, with D perhaps TRBD1 (5 bases). With 2 bases removed from V and 1 base from J, the gap between germline ends came to 8 bases. The CDR3 runs to 13 residues. CDR1 and CDR2 (germline): SQVTM, ANQGSEA. This CDR3 reads CSVEPQGNTEAFF. Written as DNA, the CDR3 is TGCAGCGTTGAACCCCAGGGGAACACTGAAGCTTTCTTT.

This clone came up once. The V gene is TRBV19, the J gene TRBJ1-3, with a tentative D call TRBD1 (5 bases). Germline V gives CDR1 LNHDA, CDR2 SQIVND (reference sequence). Trimming removed 5 bases at V and 5 bases at J, with 10 bases between. This CDR3 region has 13 residues. CDR3 nucleotides: TGTGCCAGTAGTCCAGGGAATAGAAACACCATATATTTT. Its translation is CASSPGNRNTIYF.